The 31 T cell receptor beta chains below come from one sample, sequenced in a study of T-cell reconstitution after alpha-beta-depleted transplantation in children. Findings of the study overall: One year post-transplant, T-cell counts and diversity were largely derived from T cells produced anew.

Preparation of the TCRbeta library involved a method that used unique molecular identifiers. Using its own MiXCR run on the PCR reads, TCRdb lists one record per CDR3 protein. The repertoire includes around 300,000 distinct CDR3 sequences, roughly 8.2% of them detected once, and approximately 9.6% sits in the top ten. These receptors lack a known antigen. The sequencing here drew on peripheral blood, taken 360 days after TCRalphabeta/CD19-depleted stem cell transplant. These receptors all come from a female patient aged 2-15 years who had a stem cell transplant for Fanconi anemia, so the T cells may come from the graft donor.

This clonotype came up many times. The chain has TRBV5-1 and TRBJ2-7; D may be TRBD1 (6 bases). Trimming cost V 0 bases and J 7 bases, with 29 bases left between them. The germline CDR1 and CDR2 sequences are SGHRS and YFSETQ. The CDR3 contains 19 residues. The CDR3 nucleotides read TGCGCCAGCAGCTTGGCTCCTCCGGGACACCGACCTACTTTAAGGGAGCAGTACTTC. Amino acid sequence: CASSLAPPGHRPTLREQYF.

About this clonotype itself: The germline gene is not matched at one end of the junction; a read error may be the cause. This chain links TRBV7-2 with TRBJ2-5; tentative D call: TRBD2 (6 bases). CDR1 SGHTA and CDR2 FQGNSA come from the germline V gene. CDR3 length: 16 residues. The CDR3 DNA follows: TGTGCCAGCAGCTTAGCTGGCGGGGCGCCTCTGGAGAACCAGTACTTC. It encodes CASSLAGGAPLENQYF.

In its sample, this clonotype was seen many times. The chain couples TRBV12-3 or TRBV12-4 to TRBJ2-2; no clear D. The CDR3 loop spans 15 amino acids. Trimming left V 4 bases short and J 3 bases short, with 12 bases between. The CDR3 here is CASSYTRRDTGELFF. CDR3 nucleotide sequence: TGTGCCAGCAGTTACACCCGAAGAGACACCGGGGAGCTGTTTTTT.

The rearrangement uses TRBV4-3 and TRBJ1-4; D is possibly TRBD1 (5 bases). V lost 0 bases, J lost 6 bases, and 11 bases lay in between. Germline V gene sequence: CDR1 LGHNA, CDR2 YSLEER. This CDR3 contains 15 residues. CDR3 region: CASSQEGLTDEKLFF. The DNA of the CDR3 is TGCGCCAGCAGCCAAGAAGGACTGACAGATGAAAAACTGTTTTTT.

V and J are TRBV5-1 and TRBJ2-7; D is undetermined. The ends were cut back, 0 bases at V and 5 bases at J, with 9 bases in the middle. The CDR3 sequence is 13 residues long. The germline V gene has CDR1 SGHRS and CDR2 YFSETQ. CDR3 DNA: TGCGCCAGCAGCTTGGGGGTTGGTAACGAGCAGTACTTC. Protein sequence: CASSLGVGNEQYF.

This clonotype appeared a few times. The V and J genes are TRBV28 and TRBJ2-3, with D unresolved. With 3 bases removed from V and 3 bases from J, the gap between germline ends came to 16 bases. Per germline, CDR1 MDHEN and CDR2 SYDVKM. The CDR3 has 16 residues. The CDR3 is CASSFARWAWTDTQYF. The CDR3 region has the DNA TGTGCCAGCAGTTTCGCAAGGTGGGCTTGGACAGATACGCAGTATTTT.

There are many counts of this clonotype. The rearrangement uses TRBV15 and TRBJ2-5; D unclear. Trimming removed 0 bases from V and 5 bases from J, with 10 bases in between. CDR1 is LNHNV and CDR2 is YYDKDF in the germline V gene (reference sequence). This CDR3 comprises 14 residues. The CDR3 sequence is CATSREGSRETQYF. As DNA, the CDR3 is TGTGCCACCAGCAGAGAAGGGTCCCGGGAGACCCAGTACTTC.

CDR3 sequence (DNA): TGTGCCATCAGTGAGTTAGGGACGGGTAAATCCTACAATGAGCAGTTCTTC. Translated: CAISELGTGKSYNEQFF. The J gene is TRBJ2-1, the V gene TRBV10-3; D could derive from TRBD1 or TRBD2 (5 bases each). Germline V gene sequence: CDR1 ENHRY, CDR2 SYGVKD. V was clipped by 1 base and J by 1 base, with 14 bases between them. The CDR3 is 17 amino acids.

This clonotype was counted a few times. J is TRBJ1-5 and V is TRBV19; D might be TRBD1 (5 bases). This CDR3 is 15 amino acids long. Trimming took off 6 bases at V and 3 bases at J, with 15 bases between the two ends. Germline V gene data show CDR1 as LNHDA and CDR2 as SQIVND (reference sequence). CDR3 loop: CASRPRRGPNQPQHF. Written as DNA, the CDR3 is TGTGCCAGTAGGCCACGACGGGGCCCCAATCAGCCCCAGCATTTT.

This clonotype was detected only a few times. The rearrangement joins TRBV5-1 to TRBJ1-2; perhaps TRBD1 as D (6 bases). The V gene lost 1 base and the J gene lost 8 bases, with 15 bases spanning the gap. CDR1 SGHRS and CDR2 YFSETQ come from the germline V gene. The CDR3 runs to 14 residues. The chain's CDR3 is CASSLMGGLGGYTF. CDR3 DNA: TGCGCCAGCAGCTTGATGGGGGGCCTGGGCGGCTACACCTTC.

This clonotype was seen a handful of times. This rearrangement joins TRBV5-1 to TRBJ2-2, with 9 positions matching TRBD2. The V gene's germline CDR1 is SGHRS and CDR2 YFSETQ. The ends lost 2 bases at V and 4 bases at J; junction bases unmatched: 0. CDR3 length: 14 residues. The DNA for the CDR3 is TGCGCCAGCAGCTTTAGCGGGAGCACCGGGGAGCTGTTTTTT. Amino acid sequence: CASSFSGSTGELFF. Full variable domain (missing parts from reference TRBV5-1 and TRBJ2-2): KAGVTQTPRYLIKTRGQQVTLSCSPISGHRSVSWYQQTPGQGLQFLFEYFSETQRNKGNFPGRFSGRQFSNSRSEMNVSTLELGDSALYLCASSFSGSTGELFFGEGSRLTVL.

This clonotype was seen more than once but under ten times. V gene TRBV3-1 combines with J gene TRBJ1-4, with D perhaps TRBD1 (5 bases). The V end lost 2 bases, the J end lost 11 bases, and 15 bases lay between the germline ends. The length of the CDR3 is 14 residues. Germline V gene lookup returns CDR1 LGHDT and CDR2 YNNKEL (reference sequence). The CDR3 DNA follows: TGTGCCAGCAGCCAAAGTACGGGGCTCGGGAAACTGTTTTTT. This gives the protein CASSQSTGLGKLFF. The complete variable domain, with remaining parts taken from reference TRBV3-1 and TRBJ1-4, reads DTAVSQTPKYLVTQMGNDKSIKCEQNLGHDTMYWYKQDSKKFLKIMFSYNNKELIINETVPNRFSPKSPDKAHLNLHINSLELGDSAVYFCASSQSTGLGKLFFGSGTQLSVL.

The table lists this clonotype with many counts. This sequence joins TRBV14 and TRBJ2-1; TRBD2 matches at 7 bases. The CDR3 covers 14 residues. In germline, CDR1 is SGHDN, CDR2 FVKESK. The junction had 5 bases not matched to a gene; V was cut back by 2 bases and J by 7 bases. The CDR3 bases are TGTGCCAGCAGCCAACTACTTAGCGGGAATGAGCAGTTCTTC. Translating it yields CASSQLLSGNEQFF.

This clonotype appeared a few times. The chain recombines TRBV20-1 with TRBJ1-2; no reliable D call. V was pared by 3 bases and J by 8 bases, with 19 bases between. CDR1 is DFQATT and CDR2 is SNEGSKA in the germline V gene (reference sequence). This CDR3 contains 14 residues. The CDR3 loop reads CSASPVSRSWGYTF. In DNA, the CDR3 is TGCAGTGCTAGTCCAGTCAGCCGTTCCTGGGGCTACACCTTC.

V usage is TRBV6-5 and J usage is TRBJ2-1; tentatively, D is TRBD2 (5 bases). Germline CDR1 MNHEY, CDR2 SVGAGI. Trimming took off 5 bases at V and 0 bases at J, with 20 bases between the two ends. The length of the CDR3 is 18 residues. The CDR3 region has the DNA TGTGCCAGCAGTCGGGGTTACACCGTCCTTAGCTCCTACAATGAGCAGTTCTTC. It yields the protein CASSRGYTVLSSYNEQFF.

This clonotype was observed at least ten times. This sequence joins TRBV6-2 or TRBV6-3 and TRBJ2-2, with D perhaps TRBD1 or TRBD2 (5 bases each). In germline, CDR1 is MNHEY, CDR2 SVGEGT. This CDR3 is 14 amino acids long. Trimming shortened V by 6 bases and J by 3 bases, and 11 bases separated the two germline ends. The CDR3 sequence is CASSRGEYTGELFF. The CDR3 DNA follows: TGTGCCAGCAGCAGAGGGGAATACACCGGGGAGCTGTTTTTT.

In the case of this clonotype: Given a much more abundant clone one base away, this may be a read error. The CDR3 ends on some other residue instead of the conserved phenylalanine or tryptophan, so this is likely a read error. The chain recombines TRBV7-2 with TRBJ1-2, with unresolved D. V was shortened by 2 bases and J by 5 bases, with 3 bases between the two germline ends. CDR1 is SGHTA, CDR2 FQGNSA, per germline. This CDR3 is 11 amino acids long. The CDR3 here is CASSLIYGYTY. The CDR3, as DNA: TGTGCCAGCAGCTTAATTTATGGCTACACCTAC.

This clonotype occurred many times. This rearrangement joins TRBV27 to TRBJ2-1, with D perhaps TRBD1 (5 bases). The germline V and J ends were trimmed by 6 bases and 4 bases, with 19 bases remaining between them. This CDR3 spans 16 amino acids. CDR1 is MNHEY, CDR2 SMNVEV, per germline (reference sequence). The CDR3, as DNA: TGTGCCAGCAGGCCCATTATGGGGCTTCGATACAATGAGCAGTTCTTC. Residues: CASRPIMGLRYNEQFF.

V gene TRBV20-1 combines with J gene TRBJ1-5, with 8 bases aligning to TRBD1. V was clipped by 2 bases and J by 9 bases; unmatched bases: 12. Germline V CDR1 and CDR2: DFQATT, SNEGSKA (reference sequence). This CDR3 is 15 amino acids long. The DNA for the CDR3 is TGCAGTGCTAGAAGCGGGACAGGATGGATGGGGCCCCAGCATTTT. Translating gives CSARSGTGWMGPQHF.

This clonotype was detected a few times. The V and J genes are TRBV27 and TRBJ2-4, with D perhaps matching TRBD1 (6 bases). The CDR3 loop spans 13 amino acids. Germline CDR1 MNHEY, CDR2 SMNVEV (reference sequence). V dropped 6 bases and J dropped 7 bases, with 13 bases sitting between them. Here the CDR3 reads CASSNGGPNIQYF. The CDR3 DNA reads TGTGCCAGCAGCAATGGGGGCCCCAACATTCAGTACTTC.

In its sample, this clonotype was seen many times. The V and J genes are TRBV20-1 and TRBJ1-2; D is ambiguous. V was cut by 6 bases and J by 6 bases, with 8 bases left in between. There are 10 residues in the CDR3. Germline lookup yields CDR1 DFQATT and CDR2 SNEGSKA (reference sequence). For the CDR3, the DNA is TGCAGTGCGAGCTGGAATGGCTACACCTTC. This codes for CSASWNGYTF.

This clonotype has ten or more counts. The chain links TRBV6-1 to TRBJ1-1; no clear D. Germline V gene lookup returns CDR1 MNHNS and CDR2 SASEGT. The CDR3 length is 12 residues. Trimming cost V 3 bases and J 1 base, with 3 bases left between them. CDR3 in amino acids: CASSEWNTEAFF. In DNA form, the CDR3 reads TGTGCCAGCAGTGAGTGGAACACTGAAGCTTTCTTT.

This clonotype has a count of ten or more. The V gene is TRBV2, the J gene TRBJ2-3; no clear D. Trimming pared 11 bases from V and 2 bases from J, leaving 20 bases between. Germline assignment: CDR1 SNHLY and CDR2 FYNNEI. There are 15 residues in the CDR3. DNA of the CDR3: TGTGCCTCCCTCGCAACGGAGTCTTCCACAGATACGCAGTATTTT. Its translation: CASLATESSTDTQYF. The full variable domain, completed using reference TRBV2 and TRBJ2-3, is EPEVTQTPSHQVTQMGQEVILRCVPISNHLYFYWYRQILGQKVEFLVSFYNNEISEKSEIFDDQFSVERPDGSNFTLKIRSTKLEDSAMYFCASLATESSTDTQYFGPGTRLTVL.

This CDR3 is CASSEQGGLDTQYF. CDR3 nucleotides: TGTGCCAGCAGTGAACAGGGAGGGCTGGATACGCAGTATTTT. The chain links TRBV6-4 to TRBJ2-3, with D perhaps TRBD2 (7 bases). The germline CDR1 and CDR2 sequences are MRHNA and SNTAGT. Trimming took off 3 bases at V and 6 bases at J, with 13 bases between the two ends. The CDR3 has 14 residues.

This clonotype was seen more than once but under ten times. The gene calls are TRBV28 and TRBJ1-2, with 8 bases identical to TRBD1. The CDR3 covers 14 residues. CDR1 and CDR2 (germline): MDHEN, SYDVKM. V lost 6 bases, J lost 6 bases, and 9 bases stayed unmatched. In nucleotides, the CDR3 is TGTGCCAGCAGGCAGACCGGGACAGGAAATGGCTACACCTTC. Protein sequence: CASRQTGTGNGYTF.

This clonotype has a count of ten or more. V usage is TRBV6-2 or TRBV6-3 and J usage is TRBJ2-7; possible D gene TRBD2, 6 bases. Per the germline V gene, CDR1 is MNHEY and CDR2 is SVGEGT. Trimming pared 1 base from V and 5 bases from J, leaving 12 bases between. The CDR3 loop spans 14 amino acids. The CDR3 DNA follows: TGTGCCAGCAGTTACTGGGGTGGAGGGAACGAGCAGTACTTC. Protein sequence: CASSYWGGGNEQYF.

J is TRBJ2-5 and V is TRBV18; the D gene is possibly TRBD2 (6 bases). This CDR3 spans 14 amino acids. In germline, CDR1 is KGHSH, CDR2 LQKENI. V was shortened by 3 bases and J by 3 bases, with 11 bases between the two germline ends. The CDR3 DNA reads TGTGCCAGCTCACCTTATAGCGGCAAAGAGACCCAGTACTTC. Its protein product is CASSPYSGKETQYF.

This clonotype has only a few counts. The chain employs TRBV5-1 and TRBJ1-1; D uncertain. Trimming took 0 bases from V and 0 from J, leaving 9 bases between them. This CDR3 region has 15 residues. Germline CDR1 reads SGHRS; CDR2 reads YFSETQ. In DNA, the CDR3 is TGCGCCAGCAGCTTGGAAGGCAGATTGAACACTGAAGCTTTCTTT. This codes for CASSLEGRLNTEAFF.

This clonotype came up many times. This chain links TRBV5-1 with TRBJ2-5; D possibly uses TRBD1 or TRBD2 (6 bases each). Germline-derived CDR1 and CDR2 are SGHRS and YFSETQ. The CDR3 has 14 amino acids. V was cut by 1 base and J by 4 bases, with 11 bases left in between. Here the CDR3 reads CASSLTGRGETQYF. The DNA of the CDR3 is TGCGCCAGCAGCTTGACAGGGCGGGGAGAGACCCAGTACTTC.

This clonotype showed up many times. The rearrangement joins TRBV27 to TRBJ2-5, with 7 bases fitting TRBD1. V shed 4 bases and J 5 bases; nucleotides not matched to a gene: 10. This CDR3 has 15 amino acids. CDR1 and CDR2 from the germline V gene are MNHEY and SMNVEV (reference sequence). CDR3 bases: TGTGCCAGCAGTTATCGGACAGGATTCGGGGAGACCCAGTACTTC. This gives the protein CASSYRTGFGETQYF.

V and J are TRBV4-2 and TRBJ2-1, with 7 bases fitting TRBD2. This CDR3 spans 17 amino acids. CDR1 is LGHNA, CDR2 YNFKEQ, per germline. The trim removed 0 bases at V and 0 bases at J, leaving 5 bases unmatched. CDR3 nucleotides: TGTGCCAGCAGCCAAGAACGAACTAGCGACTCCTACAATGAGCAGTTCTTC. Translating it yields CASSQERTSDSYNEQFF.